A single sample gave rise to the 2 T cell receptor beta chains below, sequenced in a study of blood T cell repertoires in COVID-19. The assay was immunoSEQ multiplex PCR, and TCRdb's table has in-frame clones only and misses some. The top ten clones hold roughly 9.6% of a sample with fewer than 75,000 clones, about 88% of them seen once. Material for sequencing was peripheral blood. The source of these receptors is an older man with acute or convalescent COVID-19.

About this clone itself: Relative to the germline gene, one junction end is altered; a read error may explain this. Other DNA sequences in this sample translate to the same CDR3. The chain is built from TRBV7-8 and TRBJ1-6; 7 bases are a match to TRBD1. The CDR3 consists of 18 residues. Germline-derived CDR1 and CDR2 are SGHVS and FQNEAQ. The CDR3 bases are TGTGCCAGCAGCCCAGGAGTGCAGGGGGGAACCTATAATTCACCCCTCCATTTT. Protein: CASSPGVQGGTYNSPLHF.

This chain connects TRBV30 to TRBJ1-1; no reliable D call. The CDR3 sequence is 13 residues long. Germline loops: CDR1 GTSNPN, CDR2 SVGIG (reference sequence). The V gene lost 3 bases and the J gene lost 3 bases, with 11 bases spanning the gap. The CDR3 sequence is CAWRMSGYTEAFF. The CDR3 nucleotides are TGTGCCTGGAGAATGAGCGGGTACACTGAAGCTTTCTTT.